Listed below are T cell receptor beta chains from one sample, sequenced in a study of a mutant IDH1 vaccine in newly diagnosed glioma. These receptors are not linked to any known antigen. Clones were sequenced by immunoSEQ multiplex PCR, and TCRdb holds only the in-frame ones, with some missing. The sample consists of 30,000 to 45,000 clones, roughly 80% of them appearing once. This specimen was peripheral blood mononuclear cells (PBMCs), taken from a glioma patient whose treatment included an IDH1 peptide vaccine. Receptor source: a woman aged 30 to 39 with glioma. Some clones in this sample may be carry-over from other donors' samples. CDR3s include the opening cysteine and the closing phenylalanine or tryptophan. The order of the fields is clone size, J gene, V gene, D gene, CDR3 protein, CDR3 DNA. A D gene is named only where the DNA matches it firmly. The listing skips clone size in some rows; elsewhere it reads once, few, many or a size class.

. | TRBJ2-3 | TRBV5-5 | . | CASSSSTYTDTQYF | TGTGCCAGCAGCTCCAGCACTTATACCGATACGCAGTATTTT
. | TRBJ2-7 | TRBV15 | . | CATSRSRGYEQYF | TGTGCCACCAGCAGATCCAGGGGTTACGAGCAGTACTTC
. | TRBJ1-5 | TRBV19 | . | CASSPTGTYSNQPQHF | TGTGCCAGTAGCCCTACCGGGACGTATAGCAATCAGCCCCAGCATTTT
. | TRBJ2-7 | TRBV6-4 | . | CASPDRREQYF | TGTGCCAGCCCCGACAGGCGCGAGCAGTACTTC
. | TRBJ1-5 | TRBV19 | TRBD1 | CASSIWYYRGNGKPQHF | TGTGCCAGTAGTATTTGGTACTACAGGGGTAATGGGAAGCCCCAGCATTTT
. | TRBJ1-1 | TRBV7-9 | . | CASSHPLDGDTEAFF | TGTGCCAGCAGCCACCCACTTGACGGTGACACTGAAGCTTTCTTT
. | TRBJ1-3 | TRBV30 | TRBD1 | CAWTRDSNSGNTIYF | TGTGCCTGGACCCGGGACAGCAACTCTGGAAACACCATATATTTT
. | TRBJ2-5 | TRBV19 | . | CASSIRGPGRETQYF | TGTGCCAGTAGTATTAGAGGACCGGGGAGAGAGACCCAGTACTTC
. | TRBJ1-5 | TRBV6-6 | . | CASSYSGGGNQPQHF | TGTGCCAGCAGTTACTCCGGGGGGGGAAATCAGCCCCAGCATTTT
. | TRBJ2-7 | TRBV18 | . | CASSFQGSSYEQYF | TGTGCCAGCTCGTTCCAGGGGAGCTCCTACGAGCAGTACTTC
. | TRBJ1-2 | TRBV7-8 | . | CASSLAGASYGYTF | TGTGCCAGCAGCTTAGCAGGGGCCTCCTATGGCTACACCTTC
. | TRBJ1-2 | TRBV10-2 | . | CASSGQSHYGYTF | TGCGCCAGCAGTGGACAGTCTCACTATGGCTACACCTTC
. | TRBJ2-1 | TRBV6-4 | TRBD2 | CASSERPGGYNEQFF | TGTGCCAGCAGTGAAAGGCCGGGAGGGTACAATGAGCAGTTCTTC
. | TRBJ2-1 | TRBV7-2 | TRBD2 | CASSPGLGGYNEQFF | TGTGCCAGCAGCCCGGGACTAGGGGGATACAATGAGCAGTTCTTC
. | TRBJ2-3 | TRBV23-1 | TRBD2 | CASPRGETSGNGTDTQYF | TGCGCCAGCCCAAGAGGGGAAACTAGCGGGAATGGCACAGATACGCAGTATTTT
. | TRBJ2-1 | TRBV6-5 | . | CASADSGPYNEQFF | TGTGCCAGCGCCGATAGCGGACCATACAATGAGCAGTTCTTC
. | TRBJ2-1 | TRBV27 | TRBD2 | CASVSGSSYNEQFF | TGTGCCAGCGTTAGCGGGAGCTCCTACAATGAGCAGTTCTTC
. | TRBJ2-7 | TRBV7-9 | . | CASSLGSYEQYF | TGTGCCAGCAGCCTCGGGTCCTACGAGCAGTACTTC
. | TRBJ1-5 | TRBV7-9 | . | CASSSSGPRGPQHF | TGTGCCAGCAGCTCATCCGGGCCACGGGGGCCCCAGCATTTT
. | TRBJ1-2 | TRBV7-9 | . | CASSLSGYYGYTF | TGTGCCAGCAGCCTATCCGGCTACTATGGCTACACCTTC
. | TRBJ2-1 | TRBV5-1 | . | CASRPGASGSYNEQFF | TGCGCCAGCAGACCGGGGGCTAGCGGCTCTTACAATGAGCAGTTCTTC
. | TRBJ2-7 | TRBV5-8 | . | CASSLAAGVYTREQYF | TGTGCCAGCAGCTTGGCAGCAGGGGTTTATACGCGGGAGCAGTACTTC
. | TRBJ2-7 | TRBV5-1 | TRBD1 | CASRPTGTGGGEQYF | TGCGCCAGCAGACCTACCGGGACAGGGGGCGGAGAGCAGTACTTC
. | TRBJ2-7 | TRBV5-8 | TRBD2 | CASSFRLGGGTSGSPYEQYF | TGTGCCAGCAGCTTCCGTCTCGGGGGGGGGACTAGCGGGAGCCCCTACGAGCAGTACTTC
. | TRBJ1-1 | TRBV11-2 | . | CASSKNTEAFF | TGTGCCAGCAGCAAAAACACTGAAGCTTTCTTT
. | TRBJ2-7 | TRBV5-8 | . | CASSSRLGTYEQYF | TGTGCCAGCAGCTCCCGGCTAGGCACCTACGAGCAGTACTTC
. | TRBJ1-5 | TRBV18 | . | CASSPPGQNQPQHF | TGTGCCAGCTCACCACCCGGACAGAATCAGCCCCAGCATTTT
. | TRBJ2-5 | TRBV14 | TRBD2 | CASSHIEGAGAYQETQYF | TGTGCCAGCAGCCACATTGAGGGCGCGGGAGCCTACCAAGAGACCCAGTACTTC
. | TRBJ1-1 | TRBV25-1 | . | CASSAGHLNTEAFF | TGTGCCAGCAGTGCGGGCCATCTGAACACTGAAGCTTTCTTT
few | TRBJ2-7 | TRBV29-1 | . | CSVGRAVGLEQYF | TGCAGCGTGGGCAGAGCGGTGGGGCTCGAGCAGTACTTC
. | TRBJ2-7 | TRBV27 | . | CASRLRAGYYEQYF | TGTGCCAGCAGACTGAGGGCAGGGTACTACGAGCAGTACTTC
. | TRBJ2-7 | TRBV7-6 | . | CASSLESSGMESYEQYF | TGTGCCAGCAGCTTAGAGTCCTCAGGGATGGAGTCCTACGAGCAGTACTTC
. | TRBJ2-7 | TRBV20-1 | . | CSARRGEQYF | TGCAGTGCTAGAAGAGGCGAGCAGTACTTC
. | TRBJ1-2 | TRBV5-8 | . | CASSTSRSRGRWGYTF | TGTGCCAGCAGCACCAGCCGTTCCAGGGGCCGCTGGGGCTACACCTTC
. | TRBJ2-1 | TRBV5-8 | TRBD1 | CASSLPGGTEQFF | TGTGCCAGCAGCTTGCCAGGGGGCACGGAGCAGTTCTTC
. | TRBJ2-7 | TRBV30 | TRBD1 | CAWWHRGEQYF | TGTGCCTGGTGGCACAGGGGCGAGCAGTACTTC
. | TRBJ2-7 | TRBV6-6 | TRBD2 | CASYSSGRANEQYF | TGTGCCAGTTATTCGTCCGGGAGGGCCAACGAGCAGTACTTC